A few counts support the clone carrying this T cell receptor (beta chain). Its target is unknown. This specimen comes from a study of early T cells in non-severe SARS-CoV-2 infection. The TCR library protocol was used to attach unique molecular identifiers. These identifiers were attached to individual cDNA molecules. MiXCR, run by TCRdb on the 5' RACE reads, gives a single entry per CDR3 protein. The table has 60,000 or so distinct CDR3 sequences, approximately 8% seen once. Overall study findings and caveats: Sequences matched to VDJdb favored anti-spike CD8 responses, while private and CD4 specificities were missed.

The germline V gene has CDR1 MNHEY and CDR2 SMNVEV (reference sequence). CDR3 length: 15 amino acids. The V gene lost 1 base and the J gene lost 8 bases, with 15 bases spanning the gap. The sequenced sample was whole blood, obtained at baseline. The clonotype was recovered from an adult who was a healthcare worker with PCR-confirmed SARS-CoV-2 infection or an uninfected control (not recorded which). The rearrangement links TRBV27 to TRBJ2-1; D assignment may be TRBD1 or TRBD2 (5 bases each). The CDR3 protein is CASSLWGPDSHEQFF. The CDR3 DNA reads as TGTGCCAGCAGTTTATGGGGACCCGATAGCCATGAGCAGTTCTTC.